This T cell receptor beta chain is drawn from a study of cytomegalovirus exposure and HLA in healthy donors. This clone was seen more than once but under ten times. No antigen is known for it. Study outcomes and limitations: The authors later linked a missense DCLRE1C variant to TCR beta V- and J-gene trimming.

The CDR3 is 15 amino acids. Germline V gives CDR1 SGDLS, CDR2 YYNGEE. V was clipped by 0 bases and J by 2 bases; unmatched bases: 4. In the PCR, 60 Vbeta and 13 Jbeta primers were used. Method: immunoSEQ multiplex PCR; TCRdb's copy keeps in-frame clones and lacks some. The table shows some 170,000 clones, with about 75% occurring only once. Sequences were obtained from PBMCs. This TCR was recovered from a woman aged 45 to 65 in good health and CMV-seropositive. The rearrangement joins TRBV9 to TRBJ2-7, with 8 nucleotides matching TRBD2. CDR3 region: CASSVGSGAAYEQYF. In nucleotides, the CDR3 is TGTGCCAGCAGCGTAGGTAGCGGGGCCGCCTACGAGCAGTACTTC.